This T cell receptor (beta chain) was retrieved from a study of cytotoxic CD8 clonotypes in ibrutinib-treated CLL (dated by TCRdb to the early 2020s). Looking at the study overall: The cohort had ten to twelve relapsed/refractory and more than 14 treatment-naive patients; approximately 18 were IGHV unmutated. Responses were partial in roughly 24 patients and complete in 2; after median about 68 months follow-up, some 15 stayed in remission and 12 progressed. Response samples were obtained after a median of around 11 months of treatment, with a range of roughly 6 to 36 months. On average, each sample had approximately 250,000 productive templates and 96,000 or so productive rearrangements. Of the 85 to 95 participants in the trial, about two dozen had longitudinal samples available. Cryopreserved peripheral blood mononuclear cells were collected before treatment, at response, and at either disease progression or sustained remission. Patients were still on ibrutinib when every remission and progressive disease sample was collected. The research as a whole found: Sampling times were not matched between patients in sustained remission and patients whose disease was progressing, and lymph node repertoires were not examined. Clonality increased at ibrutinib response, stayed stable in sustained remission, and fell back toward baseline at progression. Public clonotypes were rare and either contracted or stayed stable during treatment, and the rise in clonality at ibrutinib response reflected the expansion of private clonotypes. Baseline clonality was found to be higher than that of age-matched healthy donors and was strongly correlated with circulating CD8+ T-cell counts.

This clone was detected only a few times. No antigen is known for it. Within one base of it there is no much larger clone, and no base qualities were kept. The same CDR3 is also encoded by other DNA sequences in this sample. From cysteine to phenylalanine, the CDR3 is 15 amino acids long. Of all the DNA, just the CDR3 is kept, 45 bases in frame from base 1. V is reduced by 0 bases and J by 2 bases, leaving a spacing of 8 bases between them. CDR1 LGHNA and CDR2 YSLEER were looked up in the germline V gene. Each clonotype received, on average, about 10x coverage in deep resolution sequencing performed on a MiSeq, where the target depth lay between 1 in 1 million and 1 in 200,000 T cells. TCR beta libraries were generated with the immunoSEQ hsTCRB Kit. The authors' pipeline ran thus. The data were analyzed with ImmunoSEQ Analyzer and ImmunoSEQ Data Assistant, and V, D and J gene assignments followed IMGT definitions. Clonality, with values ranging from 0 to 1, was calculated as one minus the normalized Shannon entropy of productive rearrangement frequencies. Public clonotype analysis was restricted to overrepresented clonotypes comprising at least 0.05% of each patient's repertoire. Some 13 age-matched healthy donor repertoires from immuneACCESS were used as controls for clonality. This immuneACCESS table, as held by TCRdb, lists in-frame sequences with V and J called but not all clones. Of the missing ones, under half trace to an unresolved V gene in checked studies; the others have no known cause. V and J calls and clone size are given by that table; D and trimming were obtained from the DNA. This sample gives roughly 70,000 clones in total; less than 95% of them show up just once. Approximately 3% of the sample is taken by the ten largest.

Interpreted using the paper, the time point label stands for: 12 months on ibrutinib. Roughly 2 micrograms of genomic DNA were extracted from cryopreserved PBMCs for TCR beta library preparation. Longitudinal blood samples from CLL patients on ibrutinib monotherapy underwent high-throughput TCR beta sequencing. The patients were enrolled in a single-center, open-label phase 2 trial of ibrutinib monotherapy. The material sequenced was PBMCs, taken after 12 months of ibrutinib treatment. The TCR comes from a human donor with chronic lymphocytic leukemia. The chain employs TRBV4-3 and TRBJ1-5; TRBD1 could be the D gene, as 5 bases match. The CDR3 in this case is CASSQEFRGNQPQHF. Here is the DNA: TGCGCCAGCAGCCAAGAATTCAGGGGCAATCAGCCCCAGCATTTT.